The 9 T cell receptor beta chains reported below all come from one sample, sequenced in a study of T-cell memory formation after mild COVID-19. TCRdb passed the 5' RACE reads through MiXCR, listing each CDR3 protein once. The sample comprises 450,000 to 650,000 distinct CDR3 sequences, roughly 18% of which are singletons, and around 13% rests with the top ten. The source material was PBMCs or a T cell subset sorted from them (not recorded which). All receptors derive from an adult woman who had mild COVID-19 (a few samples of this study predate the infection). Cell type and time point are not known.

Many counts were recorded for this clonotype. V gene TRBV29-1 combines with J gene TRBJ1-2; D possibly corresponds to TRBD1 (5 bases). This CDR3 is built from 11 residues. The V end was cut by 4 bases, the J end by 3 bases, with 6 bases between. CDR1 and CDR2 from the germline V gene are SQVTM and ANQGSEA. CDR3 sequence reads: CSVATDYGYTF. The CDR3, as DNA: TGCAGCGTTGCGACAGACTATGGCTACACCTTC. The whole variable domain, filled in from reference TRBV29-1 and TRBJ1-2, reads SAVISQKPSRDICQRGTSLTIQCQVDSQVTMMFWYRQQPGQSLTLIATANQGSEATYESGFVIDKFPISRPNLTFSTLTVSNMSPEDSSIYLCSVATDYGYTFGSGTRLTVV.

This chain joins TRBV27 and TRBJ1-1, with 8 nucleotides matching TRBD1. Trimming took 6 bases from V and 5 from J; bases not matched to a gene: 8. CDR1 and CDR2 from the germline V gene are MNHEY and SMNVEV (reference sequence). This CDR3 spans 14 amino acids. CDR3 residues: CASSPRTGRTEAFF. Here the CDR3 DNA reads TGTGCCAGCAGCCCAAGGACAGGGAGGACTGAAGCTTTCTTT.

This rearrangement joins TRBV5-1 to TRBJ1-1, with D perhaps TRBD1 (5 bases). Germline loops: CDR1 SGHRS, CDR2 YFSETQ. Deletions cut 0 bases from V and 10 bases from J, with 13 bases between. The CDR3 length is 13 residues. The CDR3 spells CASSLAGPGRAFF. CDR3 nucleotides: TGCGCCAGCAGCTTGGCAGGTCCAGGGCGAGCTTTCTTT.

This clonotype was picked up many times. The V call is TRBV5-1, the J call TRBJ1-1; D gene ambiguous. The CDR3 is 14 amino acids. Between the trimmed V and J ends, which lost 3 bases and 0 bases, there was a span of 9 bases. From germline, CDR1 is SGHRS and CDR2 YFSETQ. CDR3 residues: CASSSDGLNTEAFF. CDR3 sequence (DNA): TGCGCCAGCAGCTCGGACGGATTGAACACTGAAGCTTTCTTT. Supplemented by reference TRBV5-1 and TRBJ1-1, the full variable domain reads KAGVTQTPRYLIKTRGQQVTLSCSPISGHRSVSWYQQTPGQGLQFLFEYFSETQRNKGNFPGRFSGRQFSNSRSEMNVSTLELGDSALYLCASSSDGLNTEAFFGQGTRLTVV.

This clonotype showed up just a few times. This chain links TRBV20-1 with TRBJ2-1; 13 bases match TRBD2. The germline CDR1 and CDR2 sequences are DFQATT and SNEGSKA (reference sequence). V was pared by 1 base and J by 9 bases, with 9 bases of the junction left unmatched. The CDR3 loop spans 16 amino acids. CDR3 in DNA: TGCAGTGCTAGAGGGCGGACTAGCGGGGGTTTCGGTGAGCAGTTCTTC. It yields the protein CSARGRTSGGFGEQFF.

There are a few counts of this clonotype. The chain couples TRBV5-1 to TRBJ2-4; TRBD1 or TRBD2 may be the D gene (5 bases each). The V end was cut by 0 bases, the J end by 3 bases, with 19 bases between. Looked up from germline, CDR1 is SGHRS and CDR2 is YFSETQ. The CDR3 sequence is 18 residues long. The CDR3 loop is CASSLGDYLEGYKNIQYF. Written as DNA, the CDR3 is TGCGCCAGCAGCTTGGGAGACTACCTAGAGGGGTACAAAAACATTCAGTACTTC.

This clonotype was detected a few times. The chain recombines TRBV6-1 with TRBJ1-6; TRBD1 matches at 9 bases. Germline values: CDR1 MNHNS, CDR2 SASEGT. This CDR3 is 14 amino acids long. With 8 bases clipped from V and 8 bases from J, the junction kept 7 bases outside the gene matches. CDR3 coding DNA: TGTGCCAGCTACGGACAGGGGTTCTATTCACCCCTCCACTTT. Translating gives CASYGQGFYSPLHF.

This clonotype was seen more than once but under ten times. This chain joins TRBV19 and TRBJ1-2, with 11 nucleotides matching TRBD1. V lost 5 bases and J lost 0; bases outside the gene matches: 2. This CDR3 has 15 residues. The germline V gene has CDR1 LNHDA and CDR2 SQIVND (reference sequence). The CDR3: CASSPGQGANYGYTF. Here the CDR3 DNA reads TGTGCCAGTAGTCCGGGACAGGGGGCTAACTATGGCTACACCTTC.

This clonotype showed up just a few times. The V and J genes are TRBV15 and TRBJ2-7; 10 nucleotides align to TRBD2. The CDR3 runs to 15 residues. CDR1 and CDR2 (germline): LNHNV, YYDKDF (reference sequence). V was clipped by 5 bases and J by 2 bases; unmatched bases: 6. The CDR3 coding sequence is TGTGCCACCAGCGAAAGGACTAGCGGAACCTACGAGCAGTACTTC. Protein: CATSERTSGTYEQYF.